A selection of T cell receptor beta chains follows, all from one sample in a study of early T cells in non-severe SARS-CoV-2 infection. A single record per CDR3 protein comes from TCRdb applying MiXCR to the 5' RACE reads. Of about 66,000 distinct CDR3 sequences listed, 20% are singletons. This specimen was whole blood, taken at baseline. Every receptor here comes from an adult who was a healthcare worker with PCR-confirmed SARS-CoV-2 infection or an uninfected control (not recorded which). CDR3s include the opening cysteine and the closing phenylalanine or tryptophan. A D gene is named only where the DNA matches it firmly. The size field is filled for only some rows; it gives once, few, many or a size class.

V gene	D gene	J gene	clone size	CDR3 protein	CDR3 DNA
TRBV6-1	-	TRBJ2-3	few	CASSERGSTDTQYF	TGTGCCAGCAGTGAAAGGGGTAGCACAGATACGCAGTATTTT
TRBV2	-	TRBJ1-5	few	CASSAGGRYQPQHF	TGTGCCAGCAGTGCCGGGGGGCGGTATCAGCCCCAGCATTTT
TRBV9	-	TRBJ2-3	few	CASSVLQGSDTQYF	TGTGCCAGCAGCGTTTTACAGGGATCAGATACGCAGTATTTT
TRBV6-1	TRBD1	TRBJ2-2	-	CASSVDRDTGELFF	TGTGCCAGCAGCGTCGACAGGGACACCGGGGAGCTGTTTTTT
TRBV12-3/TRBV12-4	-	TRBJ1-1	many	CASSFGGQTEAFF	TGTGCCAGCAGTTTCGGGGGGCAAACTGAAGCTTTCTTT
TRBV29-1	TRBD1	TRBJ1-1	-	CSVLGQVNTEAFF	TGCAGCGTCCTGGGACAGGTCAACACTGAAGCTTTCTTT
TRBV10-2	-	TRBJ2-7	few	CASSESGRGLGEQYF	TGCGCCAGCAGTGAGTCAGGGAGGGGGCTAGGGGAGCAGTACTTC
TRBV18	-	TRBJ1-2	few	CASSPGQPANYGYTF	TGTGCCAGCTCCCCAGGACAGCCCGCTAACTATGGCTACACCTTC
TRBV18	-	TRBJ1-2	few	CASSPSLGYGYTF	TGTGCCAGCTCACCTAGTTTGGGCTATGGCTACACCTTC
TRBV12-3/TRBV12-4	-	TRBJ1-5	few	CASSLSGKEDNQPQHF	TGTGCCAGCAGTTTATCGGGGAAAGAGGACAATCAGCCCCAGCATTTT
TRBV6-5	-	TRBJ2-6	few	CASSRPAASSGANVLTF	TGTGCCAGCAGCCGGCCTGCCGCGAGCTCTGGGGCCAACGTCCTGACTTTC
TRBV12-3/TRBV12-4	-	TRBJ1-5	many	CASSLRGRNQPQHF	TGTGCCAGCAGTTTACGGGGGCGCAATCAGCCCCAGCATTTT
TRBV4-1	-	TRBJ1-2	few	CASSQDQTGLYGYTF	TGCGCCAGCAGCCAAGATCAGACAGGCCTCTATGGCTACACCTTC
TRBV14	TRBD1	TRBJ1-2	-	CASSQSGTGDFRGGYTF	TGTGCCAGCAGCCAGTCCGGGACAGGGGATTTTCGCGGTGGCTACACCTTC
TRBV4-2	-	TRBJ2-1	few	CASSQDGLEGLNEQFF	TGTGCCAGCAGCCAAGACGGGTTAGAGGGCCTTAATGAGCAGTTCTTC
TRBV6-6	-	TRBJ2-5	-	CASSYSREETQYF	TGTGCCAGCAGTTACTCCCGGGAGGAGACCCAGTACTTC
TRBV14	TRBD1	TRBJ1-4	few	CASSLRTGATTNEKLFF	TGTGCCAGCAGCCTCCGGACAGGGGCGACAACTAATGAAAAACTGTTTTTT
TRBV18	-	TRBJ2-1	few	CASSPFDSNSYNEQFF	TGTGCCAGCTCACCTTTTGACAGTAACTCCTACAATGAGCAGTTCTTC
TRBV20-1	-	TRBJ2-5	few	CSAPSGLQETQYF	TGCAGTGCTCCATCGGGACTCCAAGAGACCCAGTACTTC
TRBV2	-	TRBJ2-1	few	CAVPSSYNEQFF	TGTGCCGTTCCGAGCTCCTACAATGAGCAGTTCTTC
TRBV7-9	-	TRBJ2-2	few	CASSFPGLGTGELFF	TGTGCCAGCAGCTTCCCGGGACTGGGGACCGGGGAGCTGTTTTTT
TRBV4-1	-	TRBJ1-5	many	CASSSSRGVRQPQHF	TGCGCCAGCAGCTCTAGTCGTGGGGTCCGCCAGCCCCAGCATTTT
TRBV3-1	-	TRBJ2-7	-	CASSPLYSYEQYF	TGTGCCAGCAGCCCCCTCTACTCCTACGAGCAGTACTTC
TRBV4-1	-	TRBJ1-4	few	CASSQDIYEKLFF	TGCGCCAGCAGCCAAGATATCTATGAAAAACTGTTTTTT
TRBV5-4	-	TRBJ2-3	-	CVSSSGGPSTDTQYF	TGTGTCAGCAGCTCCGGGGGACCGAGCACAGATACGCAGTATTTT
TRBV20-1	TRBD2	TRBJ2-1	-	CSARDSLAGGHEQFF	TGCAGTGCTAGAGATTCACTAGCGGGGGGTCATGAGCAGTTCTTC
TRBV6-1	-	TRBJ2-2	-	CASSEDRTGELFF	TGTGCCAGCAGTGAGGATAGGACCGGGGAGCTGTTTTTT
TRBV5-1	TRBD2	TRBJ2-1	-	CASSLAAGAGNEQFF	TGCGCCAGCAGCTTGGCAGCGGGGGCCGGGAATGAGCAGTTCTTC
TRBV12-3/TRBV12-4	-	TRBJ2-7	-	CASSFTGFSYEQYF	TGTGCCAGCAGTTTCACGGGGTTCTCCTACGAGCAGTACTTC
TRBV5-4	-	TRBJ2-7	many	CASSLDAGGYNEQYF	TGTGCCAGCAGCTTGGATGCAGGGGGGTACAACGAGCAGTACTTC
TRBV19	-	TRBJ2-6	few	CASNTGLAGANVLTF	TGTGCCAGTAACACTGGGTTGGCTGGGGCCAACGTCCTGACTTTC
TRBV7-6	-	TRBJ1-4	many	CASSPRGDRLFF	TGTGCCAGCAGCCCCCGAGGGGATCGACTGTTTTTT
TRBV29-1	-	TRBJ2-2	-	CSVGQGTGELFF	TGCAGCGTTGGGCAGGGGACCGGGGAGCTGTTTTTT
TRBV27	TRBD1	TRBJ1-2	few	CASSTGQGYNYGYTF	TGTGCCAGCAGCACAGGACAGGGATATAACTATGGCTACACCTTC
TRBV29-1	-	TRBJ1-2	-	CSVDNSGNGYTF	TGCAGCGTTGACAACTCGGGAAATGGCTACACCTTC
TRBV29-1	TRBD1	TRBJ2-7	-	CSVDFGTGASYEQYF	TGCAGCGTTGACTTTGGGACAGGGGCCTCCTACGAGCAGTACTTC
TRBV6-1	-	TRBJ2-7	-	CASRRSYEQYF	TGTGCCAGCAGGCGGTCGTACGAGCAGTACTTC
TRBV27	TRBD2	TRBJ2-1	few	CASSFDGGGAGEQFF	TGTGCCAGCAGTTTTGATGGCGGGGGGGCCGGTGAGCAGTTCTTC
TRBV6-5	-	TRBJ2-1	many	CASMLAQGNEQFF	TGTGCCAGCATGCTTGCGCAGGGAAATGAGCAGTTCTTC
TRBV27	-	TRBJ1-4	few	CASRGMTVATNEKLFF	TGTGCCAGCAGGGGCATGACAGTGGCAACTAATGAAAAACTGTTTTTT
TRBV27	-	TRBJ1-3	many	CASSPRRPTSSGNTIYF	TGTGCCAGCAGTCCCCGTCGCCCTACTAGCTCTGGAAACACCATATATTTT
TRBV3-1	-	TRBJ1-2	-	CASSPGGGSRVYGYTF	TGTGCCAGCAGCCCCGGCGGGGGCAGCCGGGTCTATGGCTACACCTTC
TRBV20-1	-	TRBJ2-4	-	CSASTGSRNIQYF	TGCAGTGCTAGCACAGGGAGTAGGAACATTCAGTACTTC
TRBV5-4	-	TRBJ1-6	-	CASSLGTHRDSPLHF	TGTGCCAGCAGCTTAGGGACCCACCGTGATTCACCCCTCCACTTT
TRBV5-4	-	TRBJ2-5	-	CASSLAEGYQETQYF	TGTGCCAGCAGCTTGGCCGAAGGGTACCAAGAGACCCAGTACTTC
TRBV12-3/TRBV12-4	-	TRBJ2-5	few	CASRFASLGETQYF	TGTGCCAGCAGATTCGCGTCCCTAGGGGAGACCCAGTACTTC
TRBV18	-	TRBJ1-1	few	CASSQEWRRRNTEAFF	TGTGCCAGCTCACAGGAATGGAGGAGAAGGAACACTGAAGCTTTCTTT
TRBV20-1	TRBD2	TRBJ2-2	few	CSVAGTSGGLTGELFF	TGCAGTGTCGCAGGGACTAGCGGGGGACTCACCGGGGAGCTGTTTTTT
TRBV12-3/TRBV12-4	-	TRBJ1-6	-	CASSHRAPPLHF	TGTGCCAGCAGCCACAGGGCACCACCCCTCCACTTT
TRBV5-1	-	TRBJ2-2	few	CASSPLPLNTGELFF	TGCGCCAGCAGCCCACTACCCTTAAACACCGGGGAGCTGTTTTTT
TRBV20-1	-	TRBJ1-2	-	CSAPGGAPYGYTF	TGCAGTGCCCCGGGCGGGGCACCGTATGGCTACACCTTC
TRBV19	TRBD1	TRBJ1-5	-	CASSIDPGTEHF	TGTGCCAGTAGTATTGACCCCGGGACAGAGCATTTT
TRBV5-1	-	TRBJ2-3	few	CASSLGSGDTQYF	TGCGCCAGCAGCTTAGGATCAGGAGATACGCAGTATTTT
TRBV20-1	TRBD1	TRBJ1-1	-	CSTFGTGILYTEAFF	TGCAGTACCTTTGGGACAGGGATCCTATACACTGAAGCTTTCTTT
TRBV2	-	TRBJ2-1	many	CASSARPGLFPNEQFF	TGTGCCAGCAGTGCCCGTCCGGGACTCTTCCCCAATGAGCAGTTCTTC